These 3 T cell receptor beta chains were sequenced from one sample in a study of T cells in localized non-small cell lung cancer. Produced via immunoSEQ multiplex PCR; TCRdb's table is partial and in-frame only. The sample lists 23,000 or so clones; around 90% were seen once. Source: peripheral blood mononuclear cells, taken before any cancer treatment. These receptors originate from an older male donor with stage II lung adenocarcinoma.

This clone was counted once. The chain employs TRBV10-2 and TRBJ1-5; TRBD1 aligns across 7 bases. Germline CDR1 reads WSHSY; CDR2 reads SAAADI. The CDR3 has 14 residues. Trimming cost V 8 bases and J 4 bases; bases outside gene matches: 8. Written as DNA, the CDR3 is TGCGCCAGCCGGAAGGGACAGACGAATCAGCCCCAGCATTTT. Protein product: CASRKGQTNQPQHF.

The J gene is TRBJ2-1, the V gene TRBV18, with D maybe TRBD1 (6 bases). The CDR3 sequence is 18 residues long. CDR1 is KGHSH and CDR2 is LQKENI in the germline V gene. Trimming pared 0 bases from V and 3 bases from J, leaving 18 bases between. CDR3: CASSPPPGVTPYYNEQFF. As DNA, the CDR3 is TGTGCCAGCTCACCACCCCCAGGGGTCACACCCTACTACAATGAGCAGTTCTTC.

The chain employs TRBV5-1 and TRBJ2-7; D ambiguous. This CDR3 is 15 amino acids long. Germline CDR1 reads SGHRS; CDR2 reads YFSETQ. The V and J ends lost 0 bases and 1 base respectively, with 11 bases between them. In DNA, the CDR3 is TGCGCCAGCAGCTTGGCCACAGTCCCGTCCTACGAGCAGTACTTC. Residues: CASSLATVPSYEQYF.